The 14 T cell receptor beta chains in this list originate from one sample, sequenced in a study of cytomegalovirus exposure and HLA in healthy donors. Assay: immunoSEQ multiplex PCR; the TCRdb copy retains only in-frame clones and omits some. The sample records approximately 80,000 clones, over 85% being singletons. The material sequenced was PBMCs. These receptors came from a woman younger than 45 in good health and CMV-seronegative.

The chain joins TRBV7-2 to TRBJ2-4; 7 bases fit TRBD1. Trimming removed 2 bases from V and 1 base from J; junction bases left unmatched: 2. There are 15 residues in the CDR3. The germline gives CDR1 SGHTA, CDR2 FQGNSA. The chain's CDR3 is CASSLKDRAKNIQYF. Written as DNA, the CDR3 is TGTGCCAGCAGCTTAAAGGACAGGGCCAAAAACATTCAGTACTTC. Full variable domain (remainder filled in from reference TRBV7-2 and TRBJ2-4): GAGVSQSPSNKVTEKGKDVELRCDPISGHTALYWYRQSLGQGLEFLIYFQGNSAPDKSGLPSDRFSAERTGGSVSTLTIQRTQQEDSAVYLCASSLKDRAKNIQYFGAGTRLSVL.

This rearrangement joins TRBV11-2 to TRBJ2-4, with TRBD1 identical over 8 bases. There are 16 residues in the CDR3. V shed 4 bases, J shed 4 bases, and the junction held 9 bases outside the gene matches. CDR1 SGHAT and CDR2 FQNNGV come from the germline V gene. CDR3 loop: CASSSRRTGQKNIQYF. CDR3 nucleotide sequence: TGTGCCAGCAGCTCCCGTAGGACAGGGCAAAAAAACATTCAGTACTTC.

The rearrangement links TRBV15 to TRBJ2-2; 12 nucleotides agree with TRBD2. The CDR3 has 18 residues. Germline V lookup: CDR1 LNHNV, CDR2 YYDKDF (reference sequence). V shed 0 bases, J shed 4 bases, and the junction held 6 bases outside the gene matches. The CDR3: CATSRDTSGRRGTGELFF. The CDR3 DNA reads TGTGCCACCAGCAGAGATACTAGCGGGAGGCGGGGCACCGGGGAGCTGTTTTTT.

CDR3 protein: CASSLRVGNEQYF. DNA for the CDR3: TGTGCCAGCAGTTTGAGGGTAGGCAACGAGCAGTACTTC. The J gene is TRBJ2-7, the V gene TRBV28; D is possibly TRBD2 (5 bases). Between the trimmed V and J ends, which lost 3 bases and 5 bases, there was a span of 11 bases. The CDR3 contains 13 residues. The germline gives CDR1 MDHEN, CDR2 SYDVKM.

CDR3 loop: CASSLRGGLANPYNEQFF. CDR3 coding DNA: TGTGCCAGCAGCTTAAGGGGGGGACTAGCTAATCCCTACAATGAGCAGTTCTTC. This rearrangement joins TRBV7-3 to TRBJ2-1, with 9 bases fitting TRBD2. V trimming: 1 base; J trimming: 2 bases; junction bases outside the gene matches: 9. The CDR3 is made up of 18 amino acids. Germline V lookup: CDR1 SGHTA, CDR2 FQGTGA.

The rearrangement links TRBV11-2 to TRBJ1-2, with a tentative D call TRBD1 (5 bases). Germline lookup yields CDR1 SGHAT and CDR2 FQNNGV. This CDR3 region has 16 residues. V shed 1 base and J shed 4 bases, with 16 bases lying between them. DNA of the CDR3: TGTGCCAGCAGCTTAGCTGTTAGGGGATCCCTCTATGGCTACACCTTC. As protein: CASSLAVRGSLYGYTF.

The chain is built from TRBV28 and TRBJ1-4, with D possibly matching TRBD1 (6 bases). Trimming cost V 6 bases and J 7 bases, with 18 bases left between them. CDR3 length: 15 residues. Germline V gives CDR1 MDHEN, CDR2 SYDVKM. The CDR3 DNA sequence: TGTGCCAGCAGCGGCGCGGGGGCGCGGGGTGAAAAACTGTTTTTT. This codes for CASSGAGARGEKLFF.

The gene calls are TRBV10-3 and TRBJ1-2; D perhaps matches TRBD1 (6 bases). The CDR3 is made up of 12 amino acids. V lost 3 bases to trimming and J lost 5 bases, with 7 bases between them. Germline V gives CDR1 ENHRY, CDR2 SYGVKD. In DNA, the CDR3 is TGTGCCATCAGTGAAGGGGGATATGGCTACACCTTC. Its translation is CAISEGGYGYTF.

V usage is TRBV7-9 and J usage is TRBJ1-1; no reliable D call. CDR1 and CDR2 from the germline V gene are SEHNR and FQNEAQ (reference sequence). V was trimmed by 1 base and J by 1 base, leaving 7 bases between them. The CDR3 loop spans 14 amino acids. The CDR3 sequence is CASSLEQKNTEAFF. The CDR3, as DNA: TGTGCCAGCAGCTTAGAACAGAAGAACACTGAAGCTTTCTTT.

This chain joins TRBV5-1 and TRBJ2-1, with D tentatively TRBD1 (6 bases). CDR3 length: 14 residues. Germline lookup yields CDR1 SGHRS and CDR2 YFSETQ. V was trimmed by 4 bases and J by 1 base, leaving 9 bases between them. CDR3 sequence: CASSRDTSYNEQFF. CDR3 nucleotides: TGCGCCAGCAGCCGGGACACGTCCTACAATGAGCAGTTCTTC.

The chain recombines TRBV9 with TRBJ2-1; 7 bases are shared with TRBD2. J was trimmed by 3 bases and V by 3 bases; bases with no gene match: 12. The CDR3 sequence is 17 residues long. Germline values: CDR1 SGDLS, CDR2 YYNGEE. CDR3 coding DNA: TGTGCCAGCAGCGAGAGACGCCTGGGCGGGGGCTACAATGAGCAGTTCTTC. Translation gives CASSERRLGGGYNEQFF.

The rearrangement uses TRBV7-9 and TRBJ2-7; TRBD2 matches at 7 bases. J gave up 0 bases and V 4 bases, and 3 bases lay outside the gene matches. From germline, CDR1 is SEHNR and CDR2 FQNEAQ (reference sequence). This CDR3 is 14 amino acids long. The CDR3 nucleotides are TGTGCCAGCAGCTACCGGGGGGACTCCTACGAGCAGTACTTC. Translation gives CASSYRGDSYEQYF.

The chain recombines TRBV6-1 with TRBJ1-1; D uncertain. The germline V and J ends were trimmed by 7 bases and 1 base, with 13 bases remaining between them. The germline CDR1 and CDR2 sequences are MNHNS and SASEGT. The CDR3 has 14 residues. The CDR3 loop reads CASTPPGSNTEAFF. CDR3 in DNA: TGTGCCAGCACCCCCCCAGGATCGAACACTGAAGCTTTCTTT.

The chain couples TRBV7-2 to TRBJ2-5; 12 bases map to TRBD2. CDR1 is SGHTA and CDR2 is FQGNSA in the germline V gene. The CDR3 contains 17 residues. V was clipped by 2 bases and J by 4 bases; unmatched bases: 8. CDR3 amino acids: CASSLILAGGRSETQYF. As DNA, the CDR3 is TGTGCCAGCAGCTTAATTCTAGCGGGGGGGCGGTCAGAGACCCAGTACTTC.